Sequencing of this TCR beta chain was carried out in a study of blood T cells in healthy people across ages. Next came a second PCR, run for roughly 6 to 11 cycles, which used a sample-barcoded 5' primer along with a J-beta primer mix. TCRdb processed the 5' RACE reads anew with MiXCR; each CDR3 protein has one entry. The profile shows about a million distinct CDR3 sequences, around two fifths of them singletons. This CDR3 has 13 amino acids. Germline loops: CDR1 MGHDK, CDR2 SYGVNS. The ends lost 6 bases at V and 6 bases at J; junction bases unmatched: 4. Specimen: blood. The chain links TRBV25-1 to TRBJ2-2, with TRBD1 matching 7 bases. This clonotype was obtained from a man younger than 35 in good health. CDR3 sequence: CASRQGSPGELFF. Here the CDR3 DNA reads TGTGCCAGCAGACAGGGGAGCCCCGGGGAGCTGTTTTTT. Complete variable domain (other parts from reference TRBV25-1 and TRBJ2-2): EADIYQTPRYLVIGTGKKITLECSQTMGHDKMYWYQQDPGMELHLIHYSYGVNSTEKGDLSSESTVSRIRTEHFPLTLESARPSHTSQYLCASRQGSPGELFFGEGSRLTVL.